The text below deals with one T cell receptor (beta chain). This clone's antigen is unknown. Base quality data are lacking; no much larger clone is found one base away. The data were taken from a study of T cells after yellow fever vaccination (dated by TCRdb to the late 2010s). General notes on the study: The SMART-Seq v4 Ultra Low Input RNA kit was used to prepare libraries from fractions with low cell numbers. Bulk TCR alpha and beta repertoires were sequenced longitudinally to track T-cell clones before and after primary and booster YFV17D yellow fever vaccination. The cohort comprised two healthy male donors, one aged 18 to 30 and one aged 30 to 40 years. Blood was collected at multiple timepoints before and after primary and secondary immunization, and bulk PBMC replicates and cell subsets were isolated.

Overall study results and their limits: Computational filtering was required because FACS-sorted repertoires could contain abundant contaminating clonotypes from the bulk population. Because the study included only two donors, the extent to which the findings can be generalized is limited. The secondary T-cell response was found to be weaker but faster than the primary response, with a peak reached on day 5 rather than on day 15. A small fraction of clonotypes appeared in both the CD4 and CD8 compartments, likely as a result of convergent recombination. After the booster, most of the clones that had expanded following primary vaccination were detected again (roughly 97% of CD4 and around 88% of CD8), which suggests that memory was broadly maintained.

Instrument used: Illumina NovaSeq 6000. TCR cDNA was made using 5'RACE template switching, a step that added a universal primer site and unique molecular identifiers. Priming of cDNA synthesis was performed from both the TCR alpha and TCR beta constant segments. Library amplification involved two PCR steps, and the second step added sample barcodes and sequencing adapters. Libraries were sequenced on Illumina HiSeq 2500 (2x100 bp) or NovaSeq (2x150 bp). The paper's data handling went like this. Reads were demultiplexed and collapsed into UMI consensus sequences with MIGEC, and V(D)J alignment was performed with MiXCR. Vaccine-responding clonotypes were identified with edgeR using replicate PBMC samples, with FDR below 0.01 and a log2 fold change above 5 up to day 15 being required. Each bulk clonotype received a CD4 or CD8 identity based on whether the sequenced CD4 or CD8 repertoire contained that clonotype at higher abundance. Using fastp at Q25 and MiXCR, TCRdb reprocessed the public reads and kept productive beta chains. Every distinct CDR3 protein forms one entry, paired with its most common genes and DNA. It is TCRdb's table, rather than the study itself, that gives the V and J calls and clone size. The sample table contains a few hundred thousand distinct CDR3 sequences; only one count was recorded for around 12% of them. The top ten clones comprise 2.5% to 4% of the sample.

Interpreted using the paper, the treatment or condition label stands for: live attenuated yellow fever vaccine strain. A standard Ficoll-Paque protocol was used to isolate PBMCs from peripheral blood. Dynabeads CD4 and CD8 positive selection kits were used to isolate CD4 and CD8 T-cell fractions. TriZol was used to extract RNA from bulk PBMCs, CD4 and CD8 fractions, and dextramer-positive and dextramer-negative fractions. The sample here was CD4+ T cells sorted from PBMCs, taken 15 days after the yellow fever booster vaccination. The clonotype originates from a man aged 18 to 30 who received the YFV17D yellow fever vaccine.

For the CDR3, the sequence is CASSQGGELFF. The DNA sequence is TGTGCCAGCAGCCAGGGCGGGGAGCTGTTTTTT. This sequence uses TRBV28 and TRBJ2-2; the best D guess is TRBD1, with 5 bases matching. From the cysteine up to the phenylalanine, the CDR3 has a length of 11 residues. Left in the record is the CDR3 DNA by itself, 33 bases read in frame from the first base. The germline V gene specifies MDHEN as CDR1 and SYDVKM as CDR2. V is shortened by 6 bases, J by 7 bases, and the region joining them spans 6 bases.